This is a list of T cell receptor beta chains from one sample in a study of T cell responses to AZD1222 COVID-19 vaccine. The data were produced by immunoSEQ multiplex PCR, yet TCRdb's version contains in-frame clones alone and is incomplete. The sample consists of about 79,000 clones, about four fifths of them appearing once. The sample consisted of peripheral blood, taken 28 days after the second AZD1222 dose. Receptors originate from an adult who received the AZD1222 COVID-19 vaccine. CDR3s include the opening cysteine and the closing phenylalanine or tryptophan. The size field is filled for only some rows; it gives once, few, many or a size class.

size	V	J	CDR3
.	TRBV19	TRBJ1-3	CASRPFPGHSSGNTIYF
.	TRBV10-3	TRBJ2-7	CAISEPGLASHYEQYF
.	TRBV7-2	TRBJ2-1	CASSVSPGYNEQFF
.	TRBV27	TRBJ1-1	CASSPREGVRAFF
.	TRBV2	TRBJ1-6	CASSEYLRDRNSPLHF
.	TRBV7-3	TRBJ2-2	CASSSTGEQTGELFF
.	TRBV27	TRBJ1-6	CASSLSLGSSPLHF
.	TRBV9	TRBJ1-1	CASSAGQGATKAFF
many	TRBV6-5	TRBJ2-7	CASSYSPGRSYEQYF
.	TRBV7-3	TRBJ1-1	CASSSFGGSPFF
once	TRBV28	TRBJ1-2	CASRKDRVLGYGYTF
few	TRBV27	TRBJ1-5	CASSLSGSVNQPQHF
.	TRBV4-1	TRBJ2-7	CASSSRERSGEQYF
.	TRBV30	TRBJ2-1	CAWSETSGSFSEQFF
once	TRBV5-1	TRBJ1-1	CASSLVVNTEAFF
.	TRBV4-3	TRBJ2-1	CASSQEASGRRNNEQFF
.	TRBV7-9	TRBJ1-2	CASSLEEGYSRGYTF
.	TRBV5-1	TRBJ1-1	CASSLEWGGTEAFF
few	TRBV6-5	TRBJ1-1	CASSYSDSVTEAFF
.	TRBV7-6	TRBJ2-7	CASSLGGGSPYEQYF